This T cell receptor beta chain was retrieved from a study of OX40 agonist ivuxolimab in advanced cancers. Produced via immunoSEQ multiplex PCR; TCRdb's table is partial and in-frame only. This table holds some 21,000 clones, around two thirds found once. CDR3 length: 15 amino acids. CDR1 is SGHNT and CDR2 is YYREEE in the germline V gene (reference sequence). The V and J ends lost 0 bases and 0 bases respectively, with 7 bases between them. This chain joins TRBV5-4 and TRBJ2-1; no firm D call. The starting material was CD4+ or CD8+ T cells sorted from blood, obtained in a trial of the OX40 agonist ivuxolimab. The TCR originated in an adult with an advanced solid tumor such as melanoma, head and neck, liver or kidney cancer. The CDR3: CASSLGSSSYNEQFF. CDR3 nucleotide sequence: TGTGCCAGCAGCTTGGGATCGAGCTCCTACAATGAGCAGTTCTTC.